This T cell receptor beta chain was recovered during a study of neurological immune-mediated disorders. One entry per CDR3 protein, called by TCRdb with MiXCR from the 5' RACE reads. This table holds approximately 60,000 distinct CDR3 sequences, more than 3.5% found once. The sample holds many counts of this clonotype. Its antigen is not identified. CDR1 and CDR2 from the germline V gene are SGHRS and YFSETQ. This CDR3 spans 16 amino acids. V was cut by 2 bases and J by 0 bases, with 13 bases left in between. Findings and caveats of the study: The multiple sclerosis repertoire cluster had no clinical or MRI feature associated with it.

The sequence derives from a man aged 45-60 years with multiple sclerosis. The material sequenced was PBMCs. This chain uses TRBV5-1 with TRBJ2-3; possible D gene TRBD2, 6 bases. In DNA, the CDR3 is TGCGCCAGCAGCTTCCCGGGACTCTCTAGCACAGATACGCAGTATTTT. Residues: CASSFPGLSSTDTQYF.